This T cell receptor beta chain was sequenced during a study of blood T cell repertoires in COVID-19. Across the study: Sample material is recorded as cDNA or gDNA derived from T cells, B-cell-depleted T cells, or PBMCs.

Germline V lookup: CDR1 LGHNA, CDR2 YSLEER. The CDR3 contains 15 residues. The ends lost 2 bases at V and 3 bases at J; junction bases unmatched: 4. Original handling: From reference gene primer amplification, estimates of nucleated cell counts were derived. Repertoires were generated with immunoSEQ multiplex PCR, while TCRdb's copy carries only in-frame clones and drops some. V and J calls and clone size are given by that table; D and trimming were obtained from the DNA. The sample consists of around 250,000 clones, roughly 84% of them appearing once. The receptor was isolated from a human donor in a cohort sampled during active COVID-19. The V and J genes are TRBV4-3 and TRBJ1-2; 9 nucleotides agree with TRBD1. Sequencing used peripheral blood. The chain's CDR3 is CASSQMTGGDYGYTF. CDR3 DNA sequence: TGCGCCAGCAGCCAAATGACAGGGGGAGACTATGGCTACACCTTC.